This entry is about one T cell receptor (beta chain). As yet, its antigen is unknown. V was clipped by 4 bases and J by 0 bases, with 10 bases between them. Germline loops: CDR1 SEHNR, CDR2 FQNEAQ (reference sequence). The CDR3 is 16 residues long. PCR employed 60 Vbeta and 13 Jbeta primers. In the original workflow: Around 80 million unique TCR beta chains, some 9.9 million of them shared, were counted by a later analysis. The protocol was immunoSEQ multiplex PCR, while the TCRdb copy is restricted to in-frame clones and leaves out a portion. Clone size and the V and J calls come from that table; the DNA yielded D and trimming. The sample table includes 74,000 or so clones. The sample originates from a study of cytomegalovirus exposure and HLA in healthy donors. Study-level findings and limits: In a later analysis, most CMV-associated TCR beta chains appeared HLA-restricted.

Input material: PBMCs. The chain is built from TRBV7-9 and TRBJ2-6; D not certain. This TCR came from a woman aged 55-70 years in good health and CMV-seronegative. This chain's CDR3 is CASSSNSYSGANVLTF. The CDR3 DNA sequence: TGTGCCAGCAGCTCGAACAGTTACTCTGGGGCCAACGTCCTGACTTTC. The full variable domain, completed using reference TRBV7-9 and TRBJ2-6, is DTGVSQNPRHKITKRGQNVTFRCDPISEHNRLYWYRQTLGQGPEFLTYFQNEAQLEKSRLLSDRFSAERPKGSFSTLEIQRTEQGDSAMYLCASSSNSYSGANVLTFGAGSRLTVL.